Here is one TCR beta chain with its context. How the authors handled the data: Amplifying reference gene primers gave estimates of nucleated cell counts. The protocol was immunoSEQ multiplex PCR, while the TCRdb copy is restricted to in-frame clones and leaves out a portion. That table gives V, J and clone size, and the DNA gave D and trimming. The data contain a few hundred thousand clones, about 82% of them singletons. Germline CDR1 is KGHSH and CDR2 is LQKENI. The CDR3 consists of 15 residues. V trimming: 6 bases; J trimming: 4 bases; junction bases outside the gene matches: 11. The sample originates from a study of blood T cell repertoires in COVID-19.

The rearrangement links TRBV18 to TRBJ1-2; 7 bases fit TRBD1. The sequenced sample consisted of peripheral blood. This sequence was found in a human donor in a cohort sampled during active COVID-19. This chain's CDR3 is CASSPLETGSYGYTF. The CDR3, as DNA: TGTGCCAGCTCGCCCCTGGAGACAGGGAGCTATGGCTACACCTTC.